The clone carrying this T cell receptor beta chain was counted a single time. Its target is unknown. The record originates from a study of cytomegalovirus exposure and HLA in healthy donors. Findings and limits, study-wide: It was likely that a cluster of highly shared sequence variants was a sequencing artifact. A reported reduction in N-insertions relative to the 666-donor mean was seen in an Asian-associated ancestry cluster in a later analysis.

The PCR made use of 60 Vbeta and 13 Jbeta primers. Libraries were prepared by immunoSEQ multiplex PCR; TCRdb keeps only in-frame clonotypes and omits some of them. Of 200,000 to 250,000 clones listed, around 83% were seen once; the top ten hold approximately 2.5%. With V trimmed by 6 bases and J by 7 bases, 15 bases remained unmatched. The length of the CDR3 is 16 residues. Germline V lookup: CDR1 SGHAT, CDR2 FQNNGV. Each donor was nominally healthy when sampled (though unrecorded immune exposures were likely). The TCR originated in a woman aged 40 to 50 in good health and CMV-seronegative. The J gene is TRBJ2-7, the V gene TRBV11-2; 10 nucleotides align to TRBD2. What was sequenced was PBMCs. This CDR3 reads CASRVAGGGSRGEQYF. In nucleotides, the CDR3 is TGTGCCAGCAGGGTAGCGGGAGGCGGATCCCGAGGGGAGCAGTACTTC. Supplemented by reference TRBV11-2 and TRBJ2-7, the full variable domain reads EAGVAQSPRYKIIEKRQSVAFWCNPISGHATLYWYQQILGQGPKLLIQFQNNGVVDDSQLPKDRFSAERLKGVDSTLKIQPAKLEDSAVYLCASRVAGGGSRGEQYFGPGTRLTVT.